These T cell receptor beta chains were read from a single sample in a study of early T cells in non-severe SARS-CoV-2 infection. TCRdb reprocessed the 5' RACE reads via MiXCR and lists one record per CDR3 protein. The sample lists tens of thousands of distinct CDR3 sequences, 10% to 15% occurring once. Sequencing input: whole blood. These receptors originate from an adult who was a healthcare worker with PCR-confirmed SARS-CoV-2 infection or an uninfected control (not recorded which). Each CDR3 is given with its conserved first and last residue. Each record gives: D gene, V gene, clone size, J gene, CDR3 DNA, CDR3 protein. The D gene is left open where the match is weak. Size is omitted from some rows. Given values are once, few, many or a class for expanded clones.

d_gene: -
v_gene: TRBV14
abundance: -
j_gene: TRBJ2-1
CDR3nt: TGTGTCAGCAGCCAACACGTACTATGGCCTGAGATCTACAATGAGCAGTTCTTC
CDR3aa: CVSSQHVLWPEIYNEQFF

d_gene: TRBD1
v_gene: TRBV4-2
abundance: many
j_gene: TRBJ2-7
CDR3nt: TGTGCCAGCACCGGACCGAGCGACAGGGGGTTTGAGCAGTACTTC
CDR3aa: CASTGPSDRGFEQYF

d_gene: -
v_gene: TRBV11-2
abundance: -
j_gene: TRBJ2-1
CDR3nt: TGTGCCAGCAGCAACGCCGCGGGACACGGCGCTGATGAGCAGTTCTTC
CDR3aa: CASSNAAGHGADEQFF

d_gene: TRBD2
v_gene: TRBV4-1
abundance: -
j_gene: TRBJ2-1
CDR3nt: TGCGCCAGCAGCCAAGTGACCGGGACTAGCGGGAGAGGTTCGTTCTTC
CDR3aa: CASSQVTGTSGRGSFF

d_gene: TRBD1
v_gene: TRBV29-1
abundance: once
j_gene: TRBJ1-1
CDR3nt: TGCAGCGTTGAAGTAGGACAGGGGGCACGGGCTTTCTTT
CDR3aa: CSVEVGQGARAFF

d_gene: TRBD2
v_gene: TRBV29-1
abundance: few
j_gene: TRBJ2-7
CDR3nt: TGCAGCGTTTCCGGACTAGCGGGCTACTCCTACGAGCAGTACTTC
CDR3aa: CSVSGLAGYSYEQYF

d_gene: -
v_gene: TRBV7-7
abundance: -
j_gene: TRBJ2-1
CDR3nt: TGTGCTAGCAGCTTAGACAGAACCTCCTACAATGAGCAGTTCTTC
CDR3aa: CASSLDRTSYNEQFF

d_gene: -
v_gene: TRBV12-3/TRBV12-4
abundance: few
j_gene: TRBJ1-5
CDR3nt: TGTGCCAGCAGTTTTGGTGGCGAGCCCCAGCATTTT
CDR3aa: CASSFGGEPQHF

d_gene: -
v_gene: TRBV6-2/TRBV6-3
abundance: few
j_gene: TRBJ2-7
CDR3nt: TGTGCCAGCAGTTCCCGAAGGGAGTGGGACGAGCAGTACTTC
CDR3aa: CASSSRREWDEQYF

d_gene: -
v_gene: TRBV10-2
abundance: many
j_gene: TRBJ1-2
CDR3nt: TGCGCCAGCAGTGTAAGCGGGCTCCCCGCCCGTGGCTACACCTTC
CDR3aa: CASSVSGLPARGYTF

d_gene: TRBD2
v_gene: TRBV6-2/TRBV6-3
abundance: many
j_gene: TRBJ2-7
CDR3nt: TGTGCCAGCAGTTATCCGACTAGCCCCTCAAACTACGAGCAGTACTTC
CDR3aa: CASSYPTSPSNYEQYF

d_gene: -
v_gene: TRBV3-1
abundance: -
j_gene: TRBJ2-1
CDR3nt: TGTGCCAGCAGTCCCAGAGTTTACAATGGGCAGTTCTTC
CDR3aa: CASSPRVYNGQFF

d_gene: -
v_gene: TRBV20-1
abundance: -
j_gene: TRBJ1-2
CDR3nt: TGCAGTGCTGGTGGGGGTCATAATGGCTACACCTTC
CDR3aa: CSAGGGHNGYTF

d_gene: -
v_gene: TRBV27
abundance: many
j_gene: TRBJ2-1
CDR3nt: TGTGCCAGCAGTTTAGGAGCGCCCCACAATGAGCAGTTCTTC
CDR3aa: CASSLGAPHNEQFF

d_gene: -
v_gene: TRBV5-1
abundance: -
j_gene: TRBJ2-5
CDR3nt: TGCGCCAGCAGCTTGGGTTTAGGGCACGAGACCCAGTACTTC
CDR3aa: CASSLGLGHETQYF

d_gene: -
v_gene: TRBV29-1
abundance: -
j_gene: TRBJ2-3
CDR3nt: TGCAGCGTTGATGAGGGGTCCGATACGCAGTATTTT
CDR3aa: CSVDEGSDTQYF

d_gene: TRBD2
v_gene: TRBV20-1
abundance: few
j_gene: TRBJ2-1
CDR3nt: TGCAGTGCAAAAGAGCGGGACCGCTCCTACAATGAGCAGTTCTTC
CDR3aa: CSAKERDRSYNEQFF

d_gene: -
v_gene: TRBV7-3
abundance: -
j_gene: TRBJ2-4
CDR3nt: TGTGCCAGCAGCTTACTAGTAATGGGCAAAAACATTCAGTACTTC
CDR3aa: CASSLLVMGKNIQYF

d_gene: TRBD2
v_gene: TRBV10-2
abundance: -
j_gene: TRBJ2-5
CDR3nt: TGCGCCAGCAGTGAGTCGATGGGGGGGCAAGAGACCCAGTACTTC
CDR3aa: CASSESMGGQETQYF

d_gene: -
v_gene: TRBV5-5
abundance: few
j_gene: TRBJ1-1
CDR3nt: TGTGCCAGCAGCTCCGGACGGGGCACTGAAGCTTTCTTT
CDR3aa: CASSSGRGTEAFF

d_gene: -
v_gene: TRBV9
abundance: few
j_gene: TRBJ1-4
CDR3nt: TGTGCCAGCAGCGTAGCCGCCGGAGGGTCAACTAATGAAAAACTGTTTTTT
CDR3aa: CASSVAAGGSTNEKLFF

d_gene: TRBD2
v_gene: TRBV14
abundance: few
j_gene: TRBJ2-7
CDR3nt: TGTGCCAGCAGCCACCCACTGTGGCGGGAGGACAACGAGCAGTACTTC
CDR3aa: CASSHPLWREDNEQYF

d_gene: -
v_gene: TRBV20-1
abundance: few
j_gene: TRBJ2-1
CDR3nt: TGCAGTGCTTCAACCGGGACTCTATATGTTGAGCAGTTCTTC
CDR3aa: CSASTGTLYVEQFF

d_gene: TRBD2
v_gene: TRBV2
abundance: -
j_gene: TRBJ2-1
CDR3nt: TGTGCCAGCAGTTACTTGACTAGCGGGAGATTAAAGTACAGTAATGAGCAGTTCTTC
CDR3aa: CASSYLTSGRLKYSNEQFF

d_gene: TRBD2
v_gene: TRBV12-3/TRBV12-4
abundance: many
j_gene: TRBJ2-1
CDR3nt: TGTGCCAGCAGACCCGGGACTAGCGGGAGAAATGAGCAGTTCTTC
CDR3aa: CASRPGTSGRNEQFF

d_gene: -
v_gene: TRBV5-1
abundance: -
j_gene: TRBJ1-6
CDR3nt: TGCGCCAGCAGCTTGGGAGGGGAGTCACCCCTCCACTTT
CDR3aa: CASSLGGESPLHF

d_gene: TRBD2
v_gene: TRBV20-1
abundance: few
j_gene: TRBJ2-3
CDR3nt: TGCAGTGCATCACGGACTAGCGGGAGGTCGGTGAGCACAGATACGCAGTATTTT
CDR3aa: CSASRTSGRSVSTDTQYF

d_gene: -
v_gene: TRBV2
abundance: -
j_gene: TRBJ2-1
CDR3nt: TGTGCCAGCAGTGAAGGTTGGGACTCCCGGGCGCAGTTCTTC
CDR3aa: CASSEGWDSRAQFF

d_gene: -
v_gene: TRBV4-1
abundance: many
j_gene: TRBJ2-1
CDR3nt: TGCGCCAGCAGCCATGGGGCTCAGCGGAGTGAGCAGTTCTTC
CDR3aa: CASSHGAQRSEQFF

d_gene: -
v_gene: TRBV7-9
abundance: few
j_gene: TRBJ1-1
CDR3nt: TGTGCCAGCAGCTTTTGGGGAGATGAAGCTTTCTTT
CDR3aa: CASSFWGDEAFF

d_gene: -
v_gene: TRBV30
abundance: many
j_gene: TRBJ2-4
CDR3nt: TGTGCCTGGGAGGGGCCGGGACTAGCCAAAAACATTCAGTACTTC
CDR3aa: CAWEGPGLAKNIQYF

d_gene: -
v_gene: TRBV3-1
abundance: few
j_gene: TRBJ2-1
CDR3nt: TGTGCCAGCAGCCCCCCGACGAGGAGGAATGAGCAGTTCTTC
CDR3aa: CASSPPTRRNEQFF

d_gene: -
v_gene: TRBV13
abundance: few
j_gene: TRBJ2-7
CDR3nt: TGTGCCAGCAGCTTAGGAGCGGGCCCAGTCGAGCAGTACTTC
CDR3aa: CASSLGAGPVEQYF

d_gene: TRBD1
v_gene: TRBV4-1
abundance: -
j_gene: TRBJ2-5
CDR3nt: TGCGCCAGCAGCCAAGGCGACAGGGTTTTACAGACCCAGTACTTC
CDR3aa: CASSQGDRVLQTQYF

d_gene: TRBD2
v_gene: TRBV20-1
abundance: few
j_gene: TRBJ2-3
CDR3nt: TGCAGTGCTAGAACTAGACTAGCGGGTGCGCAGTATTTT
CDR3aa: CSARTRLAGAQYF

d_gene: TRBD1
v_gene: TRBV18
abundance: -
j_gene: TRBJ1-5
CDR3nt: TGTGCCAGCTCACCTGACAGGGTCGTGGGCAATCAGCCCCAGCATTTT
CDR3aa: CASSPDRVVGNQPQHF

d_gene: -
v_gene: TRBV28
abundance: many
j_gene: TRBJ1-1
CDR3nt: TGTGCCAGTAGGTCGGGGGGCGCGGGAACTGAAGCTTTCTTT
CDR3aa: CASRSGGAGTEAFF

d_gene: -
v_gene: TRBV2
abundance: many
j_gene: TRBJ2-3
CDR3nt: TGTGCCAGCAGTGAAGCAGGGAGCACAGATACGCAGTATTTT
CDR3aa: CASSEAGSTDTQYF

d_gene: -
v_gene: TRBV7-7
abundance: few
j_gene: TRBJ2-2
CDR3nt: TGTGCTAGCAGCTCATTCCTGTCGACAGGGGAGCTGTTTTTT
CDR3aa: CASSSFLSTGELFF

d_gene: -
v_gene: TRBV20-1
abundance: -
j_gene: TRBJ1-1
CDR3nt: TGCAGTGCTACCGACAGGAACACTGAAGCTTTCTTT
CDR3aa: CSATDRNTEAFF

d_gene: -
v_gene: TRBV5-6
abundance: -
j_gene: TRBJ1-2
CDR3nt: TGTGCCAGCAGCTTGTCTAACTATGGCTACACCTTC
CDR3aa: CASSLSNYGYTF

d_gene: TRBD2
v_gene: TRBV7-8
abundance: few
j_gene: TRBJ2-2
CDR3nt: TGTGCCAGCAGCCCTCGCGGTAGCGGGAGAGGGACCGGGGAGCTGTTTTTT
CDR3aa: CASSPRGSGRGTGELFF

d_gene: -
v_gene: TRBV9
abundance: -
j_gene: TRBJ2-5
CDR3nt: TGTGCCAGCAGCGTAGGCGAGGCTGCCGGCCAAGAGACCCAGTACTTC
CDR3aa: CASSVGEAAGQETQYF

d_gene: -
v_gene: TRBV6-5
abundance: once
j_gene: TRBJ2-5
CDR3nt: TGTGCCAGCAGTTACACTCGGGCCGGTTCCCAAGAGACCCAGCACTTC
CDR3aa: CASSYTRAGSQETQHF

d_gene: -
v_gene: TRBV10-2
abundance: -
j_gene: TRBJ1-2
CDR3nt: TGCGCCAGCAGTGACCAGGGGAAGGCCTATGGCTACACCTTC
CDR3aa: CASSDQGKAYGYTF

d_gene: -
v_gene: TRBV11-2
abundance: many
j_gene: TRBJ1-3
CDR3nt: TGTGCCAGCAGCTCCCTAGGGGCCCATATCGGAAACACCATATATTTT
CDR3aa: CASSSLGAHIGNTIYF

d_gene: -
v_gene: TRBV27
abundance: few
j_gene: TRBJ1-2
CDR3nt: TGTGCCAGCACCGTTTTGTGGGACGAAAGGCCCTACACCTTC
CDR3aa: CASTVLWDERPYTF

d_gene: -
v_gene: TRBV20-1
abundance: -
j_gene: TRBJ1-1
CDR3nt: TGCAGTGCAAGACAGTTCGACACTGAAGCTTTCTTT
CDR3aa: CSARQFDTEAFF

d_gene: TRBD2
v_gene: TRBV6-2/TRBV6-3
abundance: few
j_gene: TRBJ2-7
CDR3nt: TGTGCCAGCGACGGGGGGGCCTACGAGCAGTACTTC
CDR3aa: CASDGGAYEQYF

d_gene: TRBD1
v_gene: TRBV12-3/TRBV12-4
abundance: -
j_gene: TRBJ1-5
CDR3nt: TGTGCCAGCAGTGGGGGACAGGAGTATCAGCCCCAGCATTTT
CDR3aa: CASSGGQEYQPQHF

d_gene: TRBD2
v_gene: TRBV29-1
abundance: -
j_gene: TRBJ2-5
CDR3nt: TGCAGCGTTCGCCCGGGAGGGCAAGAGACCCAGTACTTC
CDR3aa: CSVRPGGQETQYF

d_gene: -
v_gene: TRBV5-5
abundance: -
j_gene: TRBJ2-2
CDR3nt: TGTGCCAGCAGCTTGGCAGGGGCAGGCGGGGAGCTGTTTTTT
CDR3aa: CASSLAGAGGELFF